The 18 T cell receptor beta chains reported below all come from one sample, sequenced in a study of post-analysis software for immune sequencing data. These receptors are not linked to any known antigen. Unique-molecular-identifier-tagged TCR beta cDNA libraries were used. MiXCR was run by TCRdb on the PCR reads, yielding one entry per CDR3 protein. Altogether about 570,000 distinct CDR3 sequences are present, approximately 31% being singletons, with the ten largest covering 4.5% to 7.5%. Study conclusions and caveats: Roughly five TRBV segments were significantly more frequent in patients than in controls. TRBV5-6, TRBV5-1 and TRBV20-1 were among these segments.

The sample comprised blood. These TCRs come from a girl aged 2-17 years with multiple sclerosis.

The chain carries TRBV2 and TRBJ2-5, with 7 bases fitting TRBD2. The CDR3 runs to 17 residues. Germline values: CDR1 SNHLY, CDR2 FYNNEI. After removal of 3 bases from V and 2 bases from J, the junction contained 12 bases not matched to a gene. The CDR3 DNA reads TGTGCCAGCAGTGAGAAAGGAGCGGGGCCCCTACAAGAGACCCAGTACTTC. As protein: CASSEKGAGPLQETQYF.

This clonotype was seen more than once but under ten times. This sequence joins TRBV7-9 and TRBJ2-3; 8 bases fit TRBD2. The CDR3 loop spans 16 amino acids. Germline values: CDR1 SEHNR, CDR2 FQNEAQ (reference sequence). The ends lost 1 base at V and 1 base at J; junction bases unmatched: 4. CDR3 loop: CASSLGLALGTDTQYF. In DNA form, the CDR3 reads TGTGCCAGCAGCTTAGGACTAGCGTTGGGCACAGATACGCAGTATTTT.

This clonotype appeared a few times. J is TRBJ1-4 and V is TRBV7-2; D is unclear. The germline gives CDR1 SGHTA, CDR2 FQGNSA. The CDR3 is 15 amino acids. Trimming took 2 bases from V and 1 from J, leaving 8 bases between them. CDR3 in amino acids: CASSLWPGTNEKLFF. CDR3 in DNA: TGTGCCAGCAGCTTATGGCCGGGAACTAATGAAAAACTGTTTTTT.

As for this clonotype: A junction end diverges from the germline sequence, so it may reflect a read error. V is TRBV18 and J is TRBJ2-6; perhaps TRBD1 as D (6 bases). This CDR3 has 14 amino acids. CDR1 and CDR2 (germline): KGHSH, LQKENI. CDR3 in DNA: TGTGCCAGCTCACCGGGGGCTGGGGCCAGCGTCCTGACTTTC. It encodes CASSPGAGASVLTF.

The rearrangement joins TRBV2 to TRBJ1-4; TRBD1 matches at 7 bases. The CDR3 extends over 15 amino acids. V lost 8 bases, J lost 4 bases, and 10 bases stayed unmatched. The V gene's germline CDR1 is SNHLY and CDR2 FYNNEI. This CDR3 is CASHLDRTLNEKLFF. The CDR3 DNA sequence: TGTGCCAGCCATCTGGACAGGACTCTTAATGAAAAACTGTTTTTT.

The chain carries TRBV20-1 and TRBJ2-7; D gene ambiguous. Trimming cost V 6 bases and J 1 base, with 13 bases left between them. The CDR3 loop spans 13 amino acids. CDR1 and CDR2 (germline): DFQATT, SNEGSKA (reference sequence). This CDR3 is CSAPYTGSYEQYF. The CDR3 DNA reads as TGCAGTGCCCCATACACTGGATCCTACGAGCAGTACTTC.

This clonotype has a handful of counts. This chain joins TRBV20-1 and TRBJ2-3; weak D call: TRBD2 (6 bases). Trimming removed 0 bases at V and 0 bases at J, with 10 bases between. The germline CDR1 and CDR2 sequences are DFQATT and SNEGSKA (reference sequence). The CDR3 runs 15 residues. CDR3 in DNA: TGCAGTGCTAGAGATTTACGGGGGAGCACAGATACGCAGTATTTT. This gives the protein CSARDLRGSTDTQYF.

This clonotype is a singleton in its sample. This chain connects TRBV4-2 to TRBJ1-1, with D unresolved. The V gene's germline CDR1 is LGHNA and CDR2 YNFKEQ. The CDR3 has 14 amino acids. Trimming removed 2 bases at V and 3 bases at J, with 10 bases between. CDR3 protein: CASSQRRMDTEAFF. DNA of the CDR3: TGTGCCAGCAGCCAACGCCGGATGGACACTGAAGCTTTCTTT.

J is TRBJ2-4 and V is TRBV20-1; 8 nucleotides align to TRBD1. Germline CDR1 DFQATT, CDR2 SNEGSKA (reference sequence). This CDR3 contains 14 residues. J gave up 9 bases and V 6 bases, and 13 bases lay outside the gene matches. CDR3 loop: CSAPTGVGRGIQYF. Here the CDR3 DNA reads TGCAGTGCCCCGACAGGGGTGGGACGGGGCATTCAGTACTTC.

This clonotype showed up just a few times. The rearrangement uses TRBV3-1 and TRBJ1-2, with D perhaps matching TRBD1 (6 bases). The CDR3 is made up of 18 amino acids. Germline CDR1 LGHDT, CDR2 YNNKEL (reference sequence). Trimming cost V 0 bases and J 4 bases, with 21 bases left between them. CDR3: CASSQESGKRQVLYGYTF. CDR3 bases: TGTGCCAGCAGCCAAGAGTCCGGCAAGAGACAGGTACTCTATGGCTACACCTTC.

J is TRBJ1-5 and V is TRBV3-1; no clear D gene. This CDR3 is built from 14 residues. Between the trimmed V and J ends, which lost 4 bases and 4 bases, there was a span of 11 bases. Germline V gene sequence: CDR1 LGHDT, CDR2 YNNKEL (reference sequence). CDR3 amino acids: CASSPHSDNQPQHF. The CDR3 DNA reads TGTGCCAGCAGCCCTCACAGCGATAATCAGCCCCAGCATTTT.

The rearrangement uses TRBV7-3 and TRBJ2-1; 10 nucleotides match TRBD2. CDR1 and CDR2 (germline): SGHTA, FQGTGA. This CDR3 is 16 amino acids long. Trimming took 2 bases from V and 4 from J; bases not matched to a gene: 5. DNA for the CDR3: TGTGCCAGCAGCTTAGCCGGGACTAGCGTTTACAATGAGCAGTTCTTC. Protein product: CASSLAGTSVYNEQFF.

This clonotype was detected only a few times. This chain links TRBV24-1 with TRBJ2-1; 13 nucleotides line up with TRBD2. CDR1 is KGHDR, CDR2 SFDVKD, per germline. The V and J ends lost 7 bases and 11 bases, in that order; junction bases with no gene match: 10. The CDR3 loop spans 15 amino acids. The CDR3 protein is CATSDPGTSGAQQFF. The CDR3 bases are TGTGCCACCAGCGACCCAGGGACTAGCGGGGCTCAGCAGTTCTTC.

The chain uses TRBV29-1 and TRBJ2-6; D is unresolved. The V and J ends lost 7 bases and 4 bases respectively, with 11 bases between them. Germline CDR1 and CDR2: SQVTM and ANQGSEA. The CDR3 loop spans 13 amino acids. The CDR3 DNA follows: TGCAGCGCGATGGGGTCGGGGGCCAACGTCCTGACTTTC. The encoded protein is CSAMGSGANVLTF.

The V and J genes are TRBV5-6 and TRBJ1-5, with unresolved D. This CDR3 is 14 amino acids long. V lost 4 bases and J 7 bases, leaving 15 bases between the germline ends. The germline V gene encodes CDR1 SGHDT and CDR2 YYEEEE. The DNA for the CDR3 is TGTGCCAGCAGCCTAACCAACGAAAGACAGCCCCAGCATTTT. It encodes CASSLTNERQPQHF.

The CDR3 DNA sequence: TGTGCCACCAGGGGGCTTCAAGAGACCCAGTACTTC. It encodes CATRGLQETQYF. The chain has TRBV15 and TRBJ2-5; D might be TRBD1 (5 bases). V lost 6 bases and J 2 bases, leaving 7 bases between the germline ends. Germline V gene lookup returns CDR1 LNHNV and CDR2 YYDKDF (reference sequence). There are 12 residues in the CDR3. The full variable domain, with the rest looked up from reference TRBV15 and TRBJ2-5, is DAMVIQNPRYQVTQFGKPVTLSCSQTLNHNVMYWYQQKSSQAPKLLFHYYDKDFNNEADTPDNFQSRRPNTSFCFLDIRSPGLGDTAMYLCATRGLQETQYFGPGTRLLVL.

This clonotype came up a few times. The V and J genes are TRBV15 and TRBJ2-7, with TRBD2 as a possible D gene (6 bases). This CDR3 has 14 amino acids. Germline V gives CDR1 LNHNV, CDR2 YYDKDF (reference sequence). V was pared by 0 bases and J by 6 bases, with 12 bases between. The CDR3 coding sequence is TGTGCCACCAGCAGAGAGGGACTTCCTCTCGAGCAGTACTTC. As protein: CATSREGLPLEQYF.

DNA for the CDR3: TGTGCCACCAGCAGGATCATGAACACTGAAGCTTTCTTT. Translated: CATSRIMNTEAFF. The rearrangement uses TRBV15 and TRBJ1-1; D ambiguous. The CDR3 runs 13 residues. V was pared by 3 bases and J by 0 bases, with 5 bases between. Germline CDR1 LNHNV, CDR2 YYDKDF (reference sequence).